Each of the 18 T cell receptor beta chains below was sequenced from the same sample in a study of immune evolution from preneoplasia to lung adenocarcinoma. TCRdb keeps only in-frame clones here, not all; method: immunoSEQ multiplex PCR. The sample has about 16,000 clones; 80% to 90% are singletons. The sequencing sample was made of FFPE invasive lung adenocarcinoma tissue. Every receptor here comes from a person in their 70s with invasive lung adenocarcinoma.

The rearrangement links TRBV19 to TRBJ2-3; unclear D gene. Germline-derived CDR1 and CDR2 are LNHDA and SQIVND (reference sequence). The CDR3 covers 12 residues. Trimming pared 8 bases from V and 6 bases from J, leaving 12 bases between. Here the CDR3 DNA reads TGTGCCAGTGGGTTTTCCAGGGATACGCAGTATTTT. Its translation is CASGFSRDTQYF.

In its sample, this clone was seen once. V is TRBV6-1 and J is TRBJ2-3; the D call may be TRBD1 or TRBD2 (5 bases each). This CDR3 is built from 15 residues. Germline V gene lookup returns CDR1 MNHNS and CDR2 SASEGT. V was trimmed by 0 bases and J by 3 bases, leaving 10 bases between them. The CDR3 loop reads CASSEARWGTDTQYF. The CDR3 nucleotides read TGTGCCAGCAGTGAAGCGCGGTGGGGGACAGATACGCAGTATTTT.

This clone was observed a handful of times. The chain joins TRBV30 to TRBJ1-1, with D possibly matching TRBD1 (5 bases). From germline, CDR1 is GTSNPN and CDR2 SVGIG (reference sequence). The V gene lost 2 bases and the J gene lost 4 bases, with 8 bases spanning the gap. CDR3 length equals 12 residues. The CDR3 loop is CAWSRGVTEAFF. The CDR3 region has the DNA TGTGCCTGGAGTCGGGGGGTCACTGAAGCTTTCTTT.

By share, this clone counts as medium-sized. The chain carries TRBV27 and TRBJ2-7, with a tentative D call TRBD1 (6 bases). The CDR3 covers 14 residues. CDR1 and CDR2 (germline): MNHEY, SMNVEV (reference sequence). Trimming left V 6 bases short and J 5 bases short, with 17 bases between. The CDR3 region has the DNA TGTGCCAGCAGACAGGGACGAGGTTTCCACGAGCAGTACTTC. Residues: CASRQGRGFHEQYF.

The chain employs TRBV12-5 and TRBJ2-7, with D unresolved. Germline values: CDR1 LGHNT, CDR2 FRNRAP. There are 13 residues in the CDR3. V lost 6 bases, J lost 0 bases, and 9 bases lay in between. CDR3 in DNA: TGTGCTAGTGGAGTTTCCCCCTCCTACGAGCAGTACTTC. Translation gives CASGVSPSYEQYF.

The V gene is TRBV7-2, the J gene TRBJ2-3, with unresolved D. The CDR3 consists of 13 residues. Germline CDR1 is SGHTA and CDR2 is FQGNSA. V lost 3 bases and J lost 2, with 6 bases in between. The CDR3 coding sequence is TGTGCCAGCAGCTTCCGTCCCACAGATACGCAGTATTTT. Translation gives CASSFRPTDTQYF.

The V and J genes are TRBV19 and TRBJ1-5, with D possibly being TRBD1 (5 bases). This CDR3 is built from 14 residues. V lost 7 bases and J lost 9, with 19 bases in between. Germline assignment: CDR1 LNHDA and CDR2 SQIVND (reference sequence). The CDR3 loop reads CASTKKTAEGPQHF. CDR3 bases: TGTGCCAGTACCAAGAAGACAGCGGAGGGGCCCCAGCATTTT. Filled out from reference TRBV19 and TRBJ1-5, the complete variable domain reads DGGITQSPKYLFRKEGQNVTLSCEQNLNHDAMYWYRQDPGQGLRLIYYSQIVNDFQKGDIAEGYSVSREKKESFPLTVTSAQKNPTAFYLCASTKKTAEGPQHFGDGTRLSIL.

The chain uses TRBV7-9 and TRBJ1-2, with TRBD1 matching 9 bases. The V segment lost 3 bases and the J segment 2 bases; nucleotides outside the gene matches: 7. CDR1 SEHNR and CDR2 FQNEAQ come from the germline V gene (reference sequence). This CDR3 has 16 amino acids. This chain's CDR3 is CASSFTGTGLNYGYTF. Written as DNA, the CDR3 is TGTGCCAGCAGCTTCACCGGGACAGGGTTAAACTATGGCTACACCTTC.

The J gene is TRBJ2-7, the V gene TRBV9, with 7 nucleotides matching TRBD1. The ends lost 0 bases at V and 5 bases at J; junction bases unmatched: 14. The CDR3 totals 17 residues. Germline V gene lookup returns CDR1 SGDLS and CDR2 YYNGEE. The CDR3 is CASSVDPPGGALDEQYF. CDR3 nucleotides: TGTGCCAGCAGCGTAGACCCGCCAGGGGGTGCTCTGGACGAGCAGTACTTC.

The chain is built from TRBV11-2 and TRBJ1-2; D not resolved. The CDR3 loop spans 14 amino acids. Germline-derived CDR1 and CDR2 are SGHAT and FQNNGV. V dropped 5 bases and J dropped 6 bases, with 16 bases sitting between them. CDR3 protein: CASSPYGRKHGYTF. CDR3 in DNA: TGTGCCAGCAGCCCCTACGGCCGCAAGCATGGCTACACCTTC.

The chain couples TRBV10-1 to TRBJ1-1, with 9 positions matching TRBD1. CDR1 WNHNN and CDR2 SYGVQD come from the germline V gene (reference sequence). The junction had 6 bases not matched to a gene; V was cut back by 5 bases and J by 5 bases. The CDR3 runs to 14 residues. The CDR3: CASSQTGTGTEAFF. Written as DNA, the CDR3 is TGCGCCAGCAGTCAGACCGGGACAGGGACTGAAGCTTTCTTT.

The chain couples TRBV12-5 to TRBJ2-7; 7 bases agree with TRBD1. From germline, CDR1 is LGHNT and CDR2 FRNRAP. V trimming: 5 bases; J trimming: 2 bases; junction bases outside the gene matches: 3. CDR3 size: 13 residues. The CDR3 loop is CASGPTGTYEQYF. The CDR3 coding sequence is TGTGCTAGTGGTCCGACAGGGACCTACGAGCAGTACTTC.

To note about this clone: The identical CDR3 is also encoded by other nucleotide sequences in the sample. The chain links TRBV5-4 to TRBJ2-2; 7 bases align to TRBD2. J lost 7 bases, V lost 5 bases, and 2 bases had no gene match. The CDR3 is made up of 12 amino acids. Germline CDR1 and CDR2: SGHNT and YYREEE (reference sequence). The DNA of the CDR3 is TGTGCCAGCAGACCGGGGGGCGGGGAGCTGTTTTTT. This encodes CASRPGGGELFF.

The rearrangement uses TRBV6-1 and TRBJ1-2; D is uncertain. The germline gives CDR1 MNHNS, CDR2 SASEGT. The V and J ends lost 4 bases and 4 bases respectively, with 4 bases between them. The CDR3 has 11 residues. CDR3 DNA: TGTGCCAGCAGTGGACTCTATGGCTACACCTTC. Translating it yields CASSGLYGYTF.

This chain connects TRBV7-9 to TRBJ1-1; 9 nucleotides align to TRBD1. V lost 4 bases and J lost 1; bases outside the gene matches: 1. The length of the CDR3 is 14 residues. Germline values: CDR1 SEHNR, CDR2 FQNEAQ (reference sequence). CDR3 coding DNA: TGTGCCAGCAGCTCACAGGGGGCGAACACTGAAGCTTTCTTT. Residues: CASSSQGANTEAFF.

The V call is TRBV28, the J call TRBJ2-7, with D perhaps TRBD1 (6 bases). Germline assignment: CDR1 MDHEN and CDR2 SYDVKM. The CDR3 has 16 amino acids. V lost 2 bases and J lost 5, with 19 bases in between. The DNA of the CDR3 is TGTGCCAGCAGTTTAAGTGTGGGGGCCCCTTACGACGAGCAGTACTTC. Translating it yields CASSLSVGAPYDEQYF.

The chain links TRBV14 to TRBJ1-3; D gene unclear. The CDR3 has 15 amino acids. V dropped 5 bases and J dropped 3 bases, with 14 bases sitting between them. CDR1 SGHDN and CDR2 FVKESK come from the germline V gene. The CDR3: CASSGNTQVGNTIYF. The CDR3 DNA reads as TGTGCCAGCAGCGGGAATACTCAAGTTGGAAACACCATATATTTT.

The rearrangement uses TRBV28 and TRBJ2-4, with 10 bases matching TRBD1. This CDR3 has 16 residues. Germline V lookup: CDR1 MDHEN, CDR2 SYDVKM. The J segment lost 3 bases and the V segment lost 4 bases, leaving 6 bases of the junction unmatched. The CDR3 is CASSWRTGGFKNIQYF. CDR3 coding DNA: TGTGCCAGCAGTTGGAGGACAGGGGGGTTCAAAAACATTCAGTACTTC.